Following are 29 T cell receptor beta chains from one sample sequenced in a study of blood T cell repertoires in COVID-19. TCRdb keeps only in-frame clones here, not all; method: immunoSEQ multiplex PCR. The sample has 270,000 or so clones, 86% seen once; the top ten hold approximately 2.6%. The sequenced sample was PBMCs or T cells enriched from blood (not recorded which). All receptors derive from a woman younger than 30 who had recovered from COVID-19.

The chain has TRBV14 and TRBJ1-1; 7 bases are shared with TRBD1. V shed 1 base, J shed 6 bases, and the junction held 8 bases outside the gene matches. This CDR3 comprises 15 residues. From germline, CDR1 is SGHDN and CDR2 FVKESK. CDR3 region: CASSQVDETGSEAFF. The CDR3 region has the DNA TGTGCCAGCAGCCAAGTTGACGAGACAGGGTCTGAAGCTTTCTTT.

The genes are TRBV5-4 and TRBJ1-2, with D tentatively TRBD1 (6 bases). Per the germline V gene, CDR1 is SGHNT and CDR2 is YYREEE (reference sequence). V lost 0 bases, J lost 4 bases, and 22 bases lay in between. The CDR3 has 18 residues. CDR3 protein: CASSLAGGHPAGGYGYTF. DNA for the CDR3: TGTGCCAGCAGCTTGGCGGGGGGACACCCAGCGGGTGGCTATGGCTACACCTTC.

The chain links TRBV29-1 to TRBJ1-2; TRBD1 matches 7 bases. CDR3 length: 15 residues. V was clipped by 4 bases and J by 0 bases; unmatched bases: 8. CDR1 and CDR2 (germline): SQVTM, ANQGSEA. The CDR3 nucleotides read TGCAGCGTTGTGGCAGGGGGGCTTTCTAACTATGGCTACACCTTC. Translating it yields CSVVAGGLSNYGYTF.

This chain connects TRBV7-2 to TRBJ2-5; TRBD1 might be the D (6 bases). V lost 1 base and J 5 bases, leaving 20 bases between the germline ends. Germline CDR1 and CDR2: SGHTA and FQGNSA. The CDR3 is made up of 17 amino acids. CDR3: CASSLEGRQARIETQYF. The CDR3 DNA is TGTGCCAGCAGCTTAGAGGGGAGACAGGCTAGGATTGAGACCCAGTACTTC.

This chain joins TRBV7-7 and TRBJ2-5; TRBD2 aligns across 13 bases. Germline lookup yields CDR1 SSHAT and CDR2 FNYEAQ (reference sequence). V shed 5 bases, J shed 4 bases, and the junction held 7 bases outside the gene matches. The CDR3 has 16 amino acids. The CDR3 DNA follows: TGTGCCAGCAGCCCTAGGACTAGCGGGAGTCGAGAGACCCAGTACTTC. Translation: CASSPRTSGSRETQYF. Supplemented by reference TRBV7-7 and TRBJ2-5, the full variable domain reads GAGVSQSPRYKVTKRGQDVTLRCDPISSHATLYWYQQALGQGPEFLTYFNYEAQPDKSGLPSDRFSAERPEGSISTLTIQRTEQRDSAMYRCASSPRTSGSRETQYFGPGTRLLVL.

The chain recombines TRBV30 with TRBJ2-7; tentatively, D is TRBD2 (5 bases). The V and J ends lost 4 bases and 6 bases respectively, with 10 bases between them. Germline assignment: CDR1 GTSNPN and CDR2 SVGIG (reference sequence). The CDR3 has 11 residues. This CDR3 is CAWISGSEQYF. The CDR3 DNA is TGTGCCTGGATTTCGGGGTCCGAGCAGTACTTC.

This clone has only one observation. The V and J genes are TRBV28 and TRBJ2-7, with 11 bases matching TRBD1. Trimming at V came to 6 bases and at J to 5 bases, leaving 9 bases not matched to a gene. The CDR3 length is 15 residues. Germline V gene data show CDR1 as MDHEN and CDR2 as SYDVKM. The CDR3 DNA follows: TGTGCCAGCAGGCCTCTGGGACAGGGGGTCGACGAGCAGTACTTC. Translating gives CASRPLGQGVDEQYF. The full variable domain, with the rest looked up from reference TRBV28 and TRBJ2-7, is DVKVTQSSRYLVKRTGEKVFLECVQDMDHENMFWYRQDPGLGLRLIYFSYDVKMKEKGDIPEGYSVSREKKERFSLILESASTNQTSMYLCASRPLGQGVDEQYFGPGTRLTVT.

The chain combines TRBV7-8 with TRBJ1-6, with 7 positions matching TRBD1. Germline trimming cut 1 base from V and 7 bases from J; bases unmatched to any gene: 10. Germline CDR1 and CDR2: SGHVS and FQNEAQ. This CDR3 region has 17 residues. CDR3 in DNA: TGTGCCAGCAGCTTAGTCGAAAGGACAGGCGGGAATTCACCCCTCCACTTT. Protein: CASSLVERTGGNSPLHF. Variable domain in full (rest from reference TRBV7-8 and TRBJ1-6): GAGVSQSPRYKVAKRGQDVALRCDPISGHVSLFWYQQALGQGPEFLTYFQNEAQLDKSGLPSDRFFAERPEGSVSTLKIQRTQQEDSAVYLCASSLVERTGGNSPLHFGNGTRLTVT.

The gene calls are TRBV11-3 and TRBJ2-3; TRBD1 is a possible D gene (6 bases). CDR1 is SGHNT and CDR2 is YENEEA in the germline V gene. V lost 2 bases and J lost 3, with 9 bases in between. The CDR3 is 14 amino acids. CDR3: CASSLLGQTDTQYF. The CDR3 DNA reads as TGTGCCAGCAGCTTACTCGGACAGACAGATACGCAGTATTTT.

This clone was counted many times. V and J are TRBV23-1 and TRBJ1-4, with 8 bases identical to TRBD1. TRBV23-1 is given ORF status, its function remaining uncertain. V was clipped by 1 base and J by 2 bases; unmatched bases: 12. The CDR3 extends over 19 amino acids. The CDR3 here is CASSQLDRVKFWTNEKLFF. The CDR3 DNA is TGCGCCAGCAGTCAATTGGACAGGGTTAAGTTTTGGACTAATGAAAAACTGTTTTTT.

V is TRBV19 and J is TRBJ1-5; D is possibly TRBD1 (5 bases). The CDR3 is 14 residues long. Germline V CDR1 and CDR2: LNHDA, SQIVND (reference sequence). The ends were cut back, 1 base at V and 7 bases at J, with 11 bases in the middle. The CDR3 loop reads CASSIVGGYQPQHF. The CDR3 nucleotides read TGTGCCAGTAGTATAGTCGGGGGTTACCAGCCCCAGCATTTT.

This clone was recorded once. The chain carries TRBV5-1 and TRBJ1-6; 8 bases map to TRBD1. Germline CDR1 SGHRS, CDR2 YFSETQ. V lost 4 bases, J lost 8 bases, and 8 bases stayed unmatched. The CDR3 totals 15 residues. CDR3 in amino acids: CASSSDRGADSPLHF. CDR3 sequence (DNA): TGCGCCAGCAGCAGCGACAGGGGTGCGGATTCACCCCTCCACTTT.

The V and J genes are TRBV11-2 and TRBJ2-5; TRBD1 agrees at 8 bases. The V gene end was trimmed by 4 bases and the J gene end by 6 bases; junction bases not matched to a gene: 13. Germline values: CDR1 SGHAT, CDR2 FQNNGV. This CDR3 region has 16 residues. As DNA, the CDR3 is TGTGCCAGCAGCTACCAGGGCAGGGGGCCGCAAAAGACCCAGTACTTC. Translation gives CASSYQGRGPQKTQYF. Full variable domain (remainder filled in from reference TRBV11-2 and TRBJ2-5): EAGVAQSPRYKIIEKRQSVAFWCNPISGHATLYWYQQILGQGPKLLIQFQNNGVVDDSQLPKDRFSAERLKGVDSTLKIQPAKLEDSAVYLCASSYQGRGPQKTQYFGPGTRLLVL.

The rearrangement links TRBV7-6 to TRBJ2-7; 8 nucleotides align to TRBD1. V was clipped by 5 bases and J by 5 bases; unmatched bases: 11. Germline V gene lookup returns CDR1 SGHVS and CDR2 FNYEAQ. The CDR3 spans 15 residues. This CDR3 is CASSLRTGIIDEQYF. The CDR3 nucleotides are TGTGCCAGCAGCCTAAGGACAGGGATTATCGACGAGCAGTACTTC. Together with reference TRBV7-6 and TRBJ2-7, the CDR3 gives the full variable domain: GAGVSQSPRYKVTKRGQDVALRCDPISGHVSLYWYRQALGQGPEFLTYFNYEAQQDKSGLPNDRFSAERPEGSISTLTIQRTEQRDSAMYRCASSLRTGIIDEQYFGPGTRLTVT.

CDR3 nucleotides: TGTGCCAGCAGCCAAAACGGAGCCCCCTACAATGAGCAGTTCTTC. Residues: CASSQNGAPYNEQFF. V gene TRBV7-9 combines with J gene TRBJ2-1; D is undetermined. The germline V gene encodes CDR1 SEHNR and CDR2 FQNEAQ (reference sequence). This CDR3 has 15 amino acids. Trimming removed 5 bases from V and 2 bases from J, with 13 bases in between.

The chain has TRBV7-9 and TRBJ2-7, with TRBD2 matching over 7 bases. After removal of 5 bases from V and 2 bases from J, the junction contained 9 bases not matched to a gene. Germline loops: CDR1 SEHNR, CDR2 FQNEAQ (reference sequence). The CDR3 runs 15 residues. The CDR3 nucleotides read TGTGCCAGCAGCCATACAGCGGGACCGACCTACGAGCAGTACTTC. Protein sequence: CASSHTAGPTYEQYF.

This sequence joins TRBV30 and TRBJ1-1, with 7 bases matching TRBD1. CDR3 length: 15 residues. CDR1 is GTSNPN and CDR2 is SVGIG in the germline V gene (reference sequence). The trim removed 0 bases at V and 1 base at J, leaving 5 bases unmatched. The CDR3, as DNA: TGTGCCTGGAGTGTACAATACAGGGGGAACACTGAAGCTTTCTTT. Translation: CAWSVQYRGNTEAFF.

The DNA for the CDR3 is TGTGCCAGCAGCTTGGTTCCGGGGAGCCTCCCCTACGAGCAGTACTTC. It translates to CASSLVPGSLPYEQYF. The V and J genes are TRBV5-6 and TRBJ2-7, with D tentatively TRBD2 (5 bases). The CDR3 contains 16 residues. In germline, CDR1 is SGHDT, CDR2 YYEEEE. Trimming left V 0 bases short and J 2 bases short, with 15 bases between.

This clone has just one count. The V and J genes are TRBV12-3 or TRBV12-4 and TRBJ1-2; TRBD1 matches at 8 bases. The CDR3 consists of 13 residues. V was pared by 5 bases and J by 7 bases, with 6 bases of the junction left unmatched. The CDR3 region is CASSVGQVAGYTF. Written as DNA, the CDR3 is TGTGCCAGCAGTGTGGGACAGGTTGCTGGCTACACCTTC.

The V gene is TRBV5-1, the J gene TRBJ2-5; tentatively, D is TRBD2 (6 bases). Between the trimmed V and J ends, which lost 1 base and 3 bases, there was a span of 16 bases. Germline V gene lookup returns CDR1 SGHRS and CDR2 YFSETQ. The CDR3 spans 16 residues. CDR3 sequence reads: CASSLRFSRGEETQYF. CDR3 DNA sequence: TGCGCCAGCAGCTTGCGTTTTAGCCGCGGGGAAGAGACCCAGTACTTC.

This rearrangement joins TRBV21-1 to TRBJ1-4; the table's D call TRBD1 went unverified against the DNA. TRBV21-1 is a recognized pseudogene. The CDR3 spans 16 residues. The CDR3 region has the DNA TGTGCCAGCAGCAAAGTGCCCAGTCCAACTAATGAAAAACTGTTTTTT. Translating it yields CASSKVPSPTNEKLFF.

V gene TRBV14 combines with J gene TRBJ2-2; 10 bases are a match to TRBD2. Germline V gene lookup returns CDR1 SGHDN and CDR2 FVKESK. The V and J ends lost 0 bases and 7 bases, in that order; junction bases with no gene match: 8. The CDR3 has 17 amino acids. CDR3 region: CASSQDSLAGVSGELFF. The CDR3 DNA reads TGTGCCAGCAGCCAAGATTCCCTAGCGGGAGTAAGCGGGGAGCTGTTTTTT.

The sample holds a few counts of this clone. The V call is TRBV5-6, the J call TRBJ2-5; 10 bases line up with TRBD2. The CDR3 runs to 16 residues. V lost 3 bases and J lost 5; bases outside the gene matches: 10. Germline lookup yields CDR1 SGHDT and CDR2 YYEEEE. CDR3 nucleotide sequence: TGTGCCAGCAGCTGGGAGTCCAGCGGGGGGGTTGAGACCCAGTACTTC. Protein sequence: CASSWESSGGVETQYF.

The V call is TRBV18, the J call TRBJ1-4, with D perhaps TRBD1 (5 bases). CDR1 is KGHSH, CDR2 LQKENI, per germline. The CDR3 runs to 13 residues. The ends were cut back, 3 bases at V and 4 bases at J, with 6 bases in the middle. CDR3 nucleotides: TGTGCCAGCTCACCCAGGGTTAATGAAAAACTGTTTTTT. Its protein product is CASSPRVNEKLFF.

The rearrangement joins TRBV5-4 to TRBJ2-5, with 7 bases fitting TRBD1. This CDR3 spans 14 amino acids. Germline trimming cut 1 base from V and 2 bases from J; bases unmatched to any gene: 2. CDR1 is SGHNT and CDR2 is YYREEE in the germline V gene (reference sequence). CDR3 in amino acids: CASSLSTGQETQYF. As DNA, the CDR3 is TGTGCCAGCAGCTTGTCGACAGGGCAAGAGACCCAGTACTTC.

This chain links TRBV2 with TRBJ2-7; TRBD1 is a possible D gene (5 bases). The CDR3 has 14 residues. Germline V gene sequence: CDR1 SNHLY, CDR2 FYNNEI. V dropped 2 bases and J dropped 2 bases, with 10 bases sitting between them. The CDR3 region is CASSELGRAYEQYF. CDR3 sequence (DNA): TGTGCCAGCAGTGAACTCGGCAGGGCCTACGAGCAGTACTTC.

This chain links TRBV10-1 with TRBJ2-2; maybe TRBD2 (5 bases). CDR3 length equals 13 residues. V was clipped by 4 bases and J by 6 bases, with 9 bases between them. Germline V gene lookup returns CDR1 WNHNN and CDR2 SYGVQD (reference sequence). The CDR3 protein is CASSGLASGELFF. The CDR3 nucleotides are TGCGCCAGCAGTGGGCTAGCCTCCGGGGAGCTGTTTTTT.

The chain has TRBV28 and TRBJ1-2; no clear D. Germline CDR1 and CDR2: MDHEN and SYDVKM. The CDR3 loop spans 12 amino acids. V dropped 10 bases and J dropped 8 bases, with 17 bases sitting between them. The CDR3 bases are TGTGCCACCGGTTCCGCCCTTATAGGCTACACCTTC. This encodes CATGSALIGYTF.

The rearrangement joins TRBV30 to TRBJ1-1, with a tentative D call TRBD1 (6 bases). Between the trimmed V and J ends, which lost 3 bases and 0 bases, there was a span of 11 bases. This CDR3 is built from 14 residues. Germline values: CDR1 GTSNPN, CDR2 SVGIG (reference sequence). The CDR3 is CAWRKDRMNTEAFF. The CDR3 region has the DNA TGTGCCTGGAGGAAAGACAGGATGAACACTGAAGCTTTCTTT.